These T cell receptor beta chains were read from a single sample in a study of T cell repertoires in cytomegalovirus infection. TCRdb independently ran MiXCR on the reads; one entry per CDR3 protein. Among hundreds of thousands of distinct CDR3 sequences, 35% to 45% were seen once, and the ten largest hold under 3.5%. The sequenced material came from PBMCs. These receptor sequences come from a human donor in good health (CMV status not recorded). Some clones in this sample may be carry-over from other donors' samples. CDR3s leave out the opening cysteine and the closing phenylalanine or tryptophan. Each record gives: J gene, CDR3 length, V gene, CDR3 protein.

>TRBJ2-5|15|TRBV5-5
ASSLLASGSYSETQY
>TRBJ2-5|16|TRBV7-2
ASSLGCEPGTSEETQY
>TRBJ2-7|14|TRBV27
ASSPSQGVLRWEQY
>TRBJ2-2|15|TRBV7-2
ASSKASGRIGTGELF
>TRBJ2-1|13|TRBV19
ASSQQRGIYNEQF
>TRBJ1-1|12|TRBV7-2
ASSLGRVNTESF
>TRBJ2-1|16|TRBV7-8
ASSFTLAGGSSYNEQF
>TRBJ2-1|14|TRBV2
ASSDEAGNSHNEQF
>TRBJ1-3|14|TRBV9
ASSVDRVSSGNTIY
>TRBJ2-7|13|TRBV6-5
ASSSPRTGSYEQY
>TRBJ2-7|16|TRBV7-9
ASSLTSGGVGSSYEQY
>TRBJ2-1|16|TRBV7-6
ASSLIFGGGSRYNEQF
>TRBJ1-1|10|TRBV6-8
ASSYYGAEAF
>TRBJ2-7|14|TRBV6-6
ASSYSRAGFIYEQY
>TRBJ2-1|13|TRBV7-2
ASSLTARSRKEQF
>TRBJ2-3|15|TRBV12-3/TRBV12-4
ASSFPPGLVGTDTQY
>TRBJ1-1|13|TRBV5-1
ASSSQGLVNTEAF
>TRBJ2-3|14|TRBV6-1
ASSEWSSRSTDTQY
>TRBJ1-6|12|TRBV20-1
SARQGSTDSPLH
>TRBJ1-3|13|TRBV6-8
ASSYTGGVGNTIY
>TRBJ1-1|15|TRBV15
ATSTSPGTVSNTEAF
>TRBJ2-7|13|TRBV14
ASSQAIQASYEQY
>TRBJ2-1|14|TRBV5-1
ASSLQGFTGYNEQF
>TRBJ2-1|14|TRBV10-2
ASSDWTEITYNEQF
>TRBJ1-2|13|TRBV12-5
ASGLSGTGGYGYT
>TRBJ1-2|12|TRBV4-1
ASSQDPETYGYT
>TRBJ1-5|12|TRBV12-3/TRBV12-4
ASSLKGWNQPQH
>TRBJ1-2|12|TRBV7-2
ASSPGDRAASYT
>TRBJ2-5|17|TRBV6-1
ASSRSLPTMRMGAETQY
>TRBJ1-5|17|TRBV7-2
ASSLTKQGPGEGDQPQH
>TRBJ2-5|12|TRBV2
ASSAGQLQETQY
>TRBJ2-1|13|TRBV27
ASTPGSGVYNEQF
>TRBJ1-5|17|TRBV7-4
ASSLGGAGGPYSNQPQH
>TRBJ1-6|10|TRBV25-1
ASNSALSPLH
>TRBJ2-5|10|TRBV29-1
SVRTRRETQY
>TRBJ2-7|13|TRBV28
ASSLTGTPNHEQY
>TRBJ1-5|13|TRBV12-3/TRBV12-4
ASSLSGPSNQPQH